These 9 T cell receptor beta chains share one sample of origin, sequenced in a study of blood T cell repertoires in COVID-19. Data came from immunoSEQ multiplex PCR; TCRdb stores just in-frame clones and leaves some out. The table includes about 97,000 clones, around 87% detected once. The sequenced sample consisted of peripheral blood. These receptors came from a woman aged 30 to 39 with acute or convalescent COVID-19.

This chain links TRBV5-8 with TRBJ1-5; a possible D gene is TRBD1 (5 bases). This CDR3 has 15 residues. Germline lookup yields CDR1 SGHTS and CDR2 YDEGEE. V was shortened by 3 bases and J by 0 bases, with 10 bases between the two germline ends. CDR3 nucleotides: TGTGCCAGCAGCTCGGGGACTGTTAGCAATCAGCCCCAGCATTTT. This encodes CASSSGTVSNQPQHF. The full variable domain, its missing parts supplied by reference TRBV5-8 and TRBJ1-5, is EAGVTQSPTHLIKTRGQQATLRCSPISGHTSVYWYQQALGLGLQFLLWYDEGEERNRGNFPPRFSGRQFPNYSSELNVNALELEDSALYLCASSSGTVSNQPQHFGDGTRLSIL.

The CDR3 DNA reads TGCGCCAGCAGCTACACAGGGGTTCAGGATGGCTACACCTTC. The encoded protein is CASSYTGVQDGYTF. The chain uses TRBV5-1 and TRBJ1-2; 7 positions agree with TRBD1. Trimming at V came to 3 bases and at J to 6 bases, leaving 8 bases not matched to a gene. Germline assignment: CDR1 SGHRS and CDR2 YFSETQ. CDR3 length equals 14 residues.

Concerning this clone: At the DNA level, this CDR3 is encoded by other sequences in the same sample as well. The chain has TRBV7-9 and TRBJ2-3; TRBD2 is a possible D gene (6 bases). Trimming removed 3 bases at V and 1 base at J, with 8 bases between. The CDR3 sequence is 14 residues long. CDR1 and CDR2 (germline): SEHNR, FQNEAQ (reference sequence). The CDR3 DNA sequence: TGTGCCAGCAGCTTTAGCGGAGGCACAGATACGCAGTATTTT. It translates to CASSFSGGTDTQYF.

This clone turned up a few times. The gene calls are TRBV27 and TRBJ1-6, with 9 bases fitting TRBD1. The germline V gene has CDR1 MNHEY and CDR2 SMNVEV (reference sequence). The length of the CDR3 is 15 residues. J was trimmed by 11 bases and V by 3 bases; bases with no gene match: 8. The CDR3 nucleotides are TGTGCCAGCAGTTTTTCGGGACAGGGCGATCCACCCCTCCACTTT. Translated, it gives CASSFSGQGDPPLHF.

As to this clone: The same CDR3 can be traced to other DNA sequences in this sample. V gene TRBV5-1 combines with J gene TRBJ1-6; maybe TRBD1 (5 bases). The CDR3 is 14 residues long. V lost 1 base and J lost 7, with 9 bases in between. Germline CDR1 reads SGHRS; CDR2 reads YFSETQ. CDR3 sequence: CASSLQGENSPLHF. CDR3 DNA: TGCGCCAGCAGCTTGCAGGGCGAGAATTCACCCCTCCACTTT.

The J gene is TRBJ2-3, the V gene TRBV13; TRBD2 agrees at 12 bases. In germline, CDR1 is PRHDT, CDR2 FYEKMQ (reference sequence). The CDR3 is made up of 16 amino acids. V gave up 3 bases and J gave up 3 bases; unmatched junction bases: 4. As DNA, the CDR3 is TGTGCCAGCAGCTTTCGACTAGCGGGGGCGACAGATACGCAGTATTTT. Translating it yields CASSFRLAGATDTQYF.

V usage is TRBV24-1 and J usage is TRBJ1-1, with 8 nucleotides matching TRBD1. The CDR3 sequence is 13 residues long. Germline CDR1 reads KGHDR; CDR2 reads SFDVKD. V trimming: 7 bases; J trimming: 5 bases; junction bases outside the gene matches: 5. The CDR3 protein is CATRDRERTEAFF. For the CDR3, the DNA is TGTGCCACCAGGGACAGGGAGAGAACTGAAGCTTTCTTT.

This clone has just a few counts. The chain joins TRBV6-5 to TRBJ1-2, with D possibly TRBD1 on 6 matching bases. V was cut by 5 bases and J by 5 bases, with 18 bases left in between. Germline loops: CDR1 MNHEY, CDR2 SVGAGI. This CDR3 has 15 residues. CDR3 sequence: CASSSGGGVRYGYTF. CDR3 coding DNA: TGTGCCAGCAGTAGCGGGGGCGGCGTTAGGTATGGCTACACCTTC.

This chain joins TRBV6-5 and TRBJ2-1, with 9 bases aligning to TRBD2. The CDR3 covers 15 residues. In germline, CDR1 is MNHEY, CDR2 SVGAGI. With 2 bases clipped from V and 5 bases from J, the junction kept 4 bases outside the gene matches. Here the CDR3 DNA reads TGTGCCAGCAGTTACGCTAGCGGGGCAAACAATGAGCAGTTCTTC. Translated: CASSYASGANNEQFF.